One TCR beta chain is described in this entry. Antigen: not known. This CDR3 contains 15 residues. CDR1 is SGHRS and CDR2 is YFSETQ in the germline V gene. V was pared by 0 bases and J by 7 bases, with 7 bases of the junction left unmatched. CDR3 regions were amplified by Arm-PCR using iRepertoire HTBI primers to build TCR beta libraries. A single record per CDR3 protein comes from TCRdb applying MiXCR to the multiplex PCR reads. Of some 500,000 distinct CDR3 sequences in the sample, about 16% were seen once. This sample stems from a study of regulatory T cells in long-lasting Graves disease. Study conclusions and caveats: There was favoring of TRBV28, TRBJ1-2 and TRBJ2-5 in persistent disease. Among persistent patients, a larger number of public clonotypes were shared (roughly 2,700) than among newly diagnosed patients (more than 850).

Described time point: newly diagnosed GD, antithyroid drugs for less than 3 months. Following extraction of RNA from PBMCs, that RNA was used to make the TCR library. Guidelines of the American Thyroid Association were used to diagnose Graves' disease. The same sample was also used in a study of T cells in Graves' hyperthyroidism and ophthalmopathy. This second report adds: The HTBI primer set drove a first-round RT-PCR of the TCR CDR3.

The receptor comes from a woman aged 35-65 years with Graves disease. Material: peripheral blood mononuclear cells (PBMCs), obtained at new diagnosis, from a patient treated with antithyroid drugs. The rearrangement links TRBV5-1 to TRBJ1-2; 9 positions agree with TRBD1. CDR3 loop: CASSLGWTGDFGYTF. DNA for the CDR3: TGCGCCAGCAGCTTGGGTTGGACAGGGGACTTTGGCTACACCTTC.